The 5 T cell receptor beta chains in this list originate from one sample, sequenced in a study of blood T cell repertoires in COVID-19. Method: immunoSEQ multiplex PCR; TCRdb's copy keeps in-frame clones and lacks some. This sample has about 120,000 clones, with 90% found just once. Sequencing was performed on peripheral blood. These receptors were taken from a woman in her sixties or seventies with COVID-19, enrolled during active disease.

The chain recombines TRBV27 with TRBJ1-2; D call uncertain. The V gene lost 4 bases and the J gene lost 4 bases, with 13 bases spanning the gap. This CDR3 spans 14 amino acids. Germline CDR1 MNHEY, CDR2 SMNVEV (reference sequence). The CDR3 loop is CASSSTGVGYGYTF. The CDR3, as DNA: TGTGCCAGCAGTTCCACCGGGGTCGGCTATGGCTACACCTTC.

This clone was observed a single time. V usage is TRBV15 and J usage is TRBJ1-1; no definite D call. Germline loops: CDR1 LNHNV, CDR2 YYDKDF (reference sequence). Trimming pared 0 bases from V and 10 bases from J, leaving 18 bases between. The CDR3 has 15 residues. This chain's CDR3 is CATSRDRWSESVAFF. CDR3 nucleotides: TGTGCCACCAGCAGAGATCGGTGGTCCGAATCCGTAGCTTTCTTT. The variable domain in full, completed from reference TRBV15 and TRBJ1-1, reads DAMVIQNPRYQVTQFGKPVTLSCSQTLNHNVMYWYQQKSSQAPKLLFHYYDKDFNNEADTPDNFQSRRPNTSFCFLDIRSPGLGDTAMYLCATSRDRWSESVAFFGQGTRLTVV.

V is TRBV11-2 and J is TRBJ2-7, with a weak D call TRBD1 (6 bases). The germline V and J ends were trimmed by 3 bases and 1 base, with 16 bases remaining between them. The CDR3 contains 16 residues. Germline V gives CDR1 SGHAT, CDR2 FQNNGV. The CDR3 reads CASSFEWDTGSYEQYF. The CDR3 DNA reads as TGTGCCAGCAGCTTCGAATGGGACACTGGGTCCTACGAGCAGTACTTC.

The chain combines TRBV28 with TRBJ1-4, with TRBD1 as a possible D gene (5 bases). The germline V gene encodes CDR1 MDHEN and CDR2 SYDVKM. The CDR3 runs to 17 residues. Trimming took off 3 bases at V and 3 bases at J, with 17 bases between the two ends. CDR3 in amino acids: CASSFRQLSWANEKLFF. CDR3 bases: TGTGCCAGCAGTTTTCGACAGCTAAGTTGGGCTAATGAAAAACTGTTTTTT.

The chain recombines TRBV6-4 with TRBJ2-1; 9 bases are a match to TRBD2. The CDR3 runs 13 residues. Trimming cost V 10 bases and J 8 bases; bases outside gene matches: 9. Germline lookup yields CDR1 MRHNA and CDR2 SNTAGT. The CDR3 DNA sequence: TGTGCCACCAAAGCGGGGGGCCGGGATGAGCAGTTCTTC. Protein sequence: CATKAGGRDEQFF.